The T cell receptor (beta chain) under discussion was sequenced for a study of OX40 agonist ivuxolimab in advanced cancers. As for the study in general: Three patients, one with hepatocellular carcinoma and two with cutaneous melanoma, achieved partial responses.

Details on this clone: The antigen is not known.

The sampling schedule covered blood at baseline, cycle 4 day 1, and cycle 7 day 1. V lost 5 bases and J 2 bases, leaving 13 bases between the germline ends. Per germline, CDR1 SGHTA and CDR2 FQGNSA. This CDR3 contains 15 residues. TCRdb's copy holds only in-frame clones and misses some; the assay was immunoSEQ multiplex PCR. The sample comprises some 90,000 clones, about 89% of which are singletons, and roughly 4.9% rests with the top ten. Study findings and constraints: At doses 0.1 to 3.0 mg/kg, CD4+ and CD8+ clones expanded. In CD8+ T cells, expanded clones were on average more numerous than in CD4+.

Sequenced here: CD4+ or CD8+ T cells sorted from blood, sampled in a trial of the OX40 agonist ivuxolimab. The V call is TRBV7-2, the J call TRBJ1-5, with D possibly TRBD1 on 5 matching bases. The TCR comes from an adult with an advanced solid tumor such as melanoma, head and neck, liver or kidney cancer. This CDR3 reads CASSLLQGGNQPQHF. In DNA form, the CDR3 reads TGTGCCAGCAGCCTACTTCAGGGTGGCAATCAGCCCCAGCATTTT. The full variable domain, its missing parts supplied by reference TRBV7-2 and TRBJ1-5, is GAGVSQSPSNKVTEKGKDVELRCDPISGHTALYWYRQSLGQGLEFLIYFQGNSAPDKSGLPSDRFSAERTGGSVSTLTIQRTQQEDSAVYLCASSLLQGGNQPQHFGDGTRLSIL.